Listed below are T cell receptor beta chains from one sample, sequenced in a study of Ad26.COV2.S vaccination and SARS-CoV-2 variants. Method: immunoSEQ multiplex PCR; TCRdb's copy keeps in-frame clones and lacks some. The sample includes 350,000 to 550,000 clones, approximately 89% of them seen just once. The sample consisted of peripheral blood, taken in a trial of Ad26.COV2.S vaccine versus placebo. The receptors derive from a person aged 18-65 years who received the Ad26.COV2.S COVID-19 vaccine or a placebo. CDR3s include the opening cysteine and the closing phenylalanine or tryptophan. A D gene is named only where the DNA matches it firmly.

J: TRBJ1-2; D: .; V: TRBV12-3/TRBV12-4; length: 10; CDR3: CASSRTYYTF
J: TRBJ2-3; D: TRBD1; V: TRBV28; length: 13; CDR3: CATWDSLADTQYF
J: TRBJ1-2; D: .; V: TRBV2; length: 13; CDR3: CASKQAEGYGYTF
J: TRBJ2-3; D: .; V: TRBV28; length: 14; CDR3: CASSLTGGTDTQYF
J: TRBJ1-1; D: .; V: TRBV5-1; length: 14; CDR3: CASSTSTGYTEAFF
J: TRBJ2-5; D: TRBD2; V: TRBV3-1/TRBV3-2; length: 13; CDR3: CASNLAGAETQYF
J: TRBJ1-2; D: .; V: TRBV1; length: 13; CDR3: CTSRSGSGYGYTF
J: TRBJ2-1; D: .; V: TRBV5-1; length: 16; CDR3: CASSLADRPSYNEQFF
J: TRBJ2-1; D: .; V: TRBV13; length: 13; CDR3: CASSLEGGNEQFF
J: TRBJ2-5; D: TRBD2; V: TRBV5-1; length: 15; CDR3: CASRRVAGKQETQYF
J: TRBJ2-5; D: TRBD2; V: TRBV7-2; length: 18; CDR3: CASSPPGTSGGALGTQYF
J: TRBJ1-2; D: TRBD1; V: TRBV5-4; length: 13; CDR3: CASSSNRGYGYTF
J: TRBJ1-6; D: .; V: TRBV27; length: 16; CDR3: CASSLTSENYNSPLHF
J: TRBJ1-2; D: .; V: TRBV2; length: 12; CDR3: CASRSAVEGYTF
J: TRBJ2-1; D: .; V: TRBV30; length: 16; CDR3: CAWAYRGGSSYNEQFF
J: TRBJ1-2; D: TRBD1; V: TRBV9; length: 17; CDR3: CASSVGPFGQGLFGYTF
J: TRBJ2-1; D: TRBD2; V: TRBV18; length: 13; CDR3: CASSPSLAAEQFF
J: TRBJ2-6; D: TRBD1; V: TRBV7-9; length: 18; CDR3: CASRHPGTGHSGANVLTF
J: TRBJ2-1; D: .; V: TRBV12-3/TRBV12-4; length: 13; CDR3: CASSSGPYNEQFF
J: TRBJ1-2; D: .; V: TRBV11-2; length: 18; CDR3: CASSQGRQRTIGIYGYTF
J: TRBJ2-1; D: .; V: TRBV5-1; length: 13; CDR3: CASIPDEDNEQFF
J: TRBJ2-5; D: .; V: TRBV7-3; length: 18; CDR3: CASSLRPRADQGQETQYF
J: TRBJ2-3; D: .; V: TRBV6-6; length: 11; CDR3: CASSSWDTQYF
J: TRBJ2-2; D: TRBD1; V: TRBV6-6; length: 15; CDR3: CASRQGDFLNGELFF
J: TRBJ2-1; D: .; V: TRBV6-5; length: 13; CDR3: CASSYSQGWEQFF
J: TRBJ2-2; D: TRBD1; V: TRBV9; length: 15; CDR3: CASSGDRVGTGELFF
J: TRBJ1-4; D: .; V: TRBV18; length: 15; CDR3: CASSSIQVYNEKLFF
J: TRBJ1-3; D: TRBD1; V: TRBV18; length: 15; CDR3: CASSRLDRAGNTIYF
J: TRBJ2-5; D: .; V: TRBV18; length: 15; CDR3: CASSPRQTGQETQYF
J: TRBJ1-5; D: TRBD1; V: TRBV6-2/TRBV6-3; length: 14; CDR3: CASSYGQENQPQHF
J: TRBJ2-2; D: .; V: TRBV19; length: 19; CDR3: CASSIFVNRQGRDTGELFF
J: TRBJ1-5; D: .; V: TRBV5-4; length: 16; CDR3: CASSLGAPDSNQPQHF
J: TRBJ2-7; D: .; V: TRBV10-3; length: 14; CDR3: CAISTSTPPYEQYF
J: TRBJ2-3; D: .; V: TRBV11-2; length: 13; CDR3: CASSRFGEDTQYF
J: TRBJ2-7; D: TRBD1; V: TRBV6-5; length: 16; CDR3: CASSYGGQGISGEQYF
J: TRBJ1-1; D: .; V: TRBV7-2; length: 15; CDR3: CASSLAGVVNTEAFF
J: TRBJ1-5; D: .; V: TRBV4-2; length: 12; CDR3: CASSQVPGPQHF
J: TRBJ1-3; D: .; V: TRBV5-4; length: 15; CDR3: CASSLFSGAGNTIYF
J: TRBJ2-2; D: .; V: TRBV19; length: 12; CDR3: CASPGNTGELFF
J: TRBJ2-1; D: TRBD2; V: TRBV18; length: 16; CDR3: CASSPPVAGFYNEQFF
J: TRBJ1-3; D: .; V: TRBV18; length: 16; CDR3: CASSQQGGSSGNTIYF
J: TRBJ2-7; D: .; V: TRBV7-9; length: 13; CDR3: CASSFGDMGEQYF
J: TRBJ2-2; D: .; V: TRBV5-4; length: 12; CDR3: CASSHLHGELFF
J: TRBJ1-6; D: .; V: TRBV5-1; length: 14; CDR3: CASSLQGDNSPLHF
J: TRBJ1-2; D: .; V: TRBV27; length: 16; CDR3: CASSPRGGGRDYGYTF
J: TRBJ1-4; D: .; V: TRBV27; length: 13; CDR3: CASSYLGGEKLFF
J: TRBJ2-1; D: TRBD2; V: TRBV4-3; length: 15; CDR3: CASSQAGGAYNEQFF
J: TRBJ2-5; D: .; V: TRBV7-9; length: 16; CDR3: CASSQTYQTRGATQYF
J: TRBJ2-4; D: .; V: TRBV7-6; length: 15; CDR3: CASSLNPRGANIQYF
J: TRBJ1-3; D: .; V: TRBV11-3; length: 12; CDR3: CASSLGGNTIYF
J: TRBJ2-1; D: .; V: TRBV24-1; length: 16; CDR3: CATSDPLAQSPIEQFF
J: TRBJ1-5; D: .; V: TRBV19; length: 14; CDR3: CASSKQGVGQPQHF
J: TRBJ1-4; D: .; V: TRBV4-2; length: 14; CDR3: CASSQDGGDEKLFF
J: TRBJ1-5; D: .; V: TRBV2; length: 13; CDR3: CASTGGAGQPQHF
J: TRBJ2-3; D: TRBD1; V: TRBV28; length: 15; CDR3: CASRPRTGSGDTQYF
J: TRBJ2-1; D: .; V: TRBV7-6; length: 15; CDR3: CASSPTRGRGHEQFF
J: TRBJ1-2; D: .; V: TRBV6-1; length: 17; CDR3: CASSDGGSTPRGYGYTF
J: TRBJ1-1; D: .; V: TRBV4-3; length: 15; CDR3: CASSQEGNRLDEAFF
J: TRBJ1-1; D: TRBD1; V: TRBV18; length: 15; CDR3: CASSGTAWGNTEAFF
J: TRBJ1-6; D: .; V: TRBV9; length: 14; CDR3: CASSLRTADSPLHF